The next 20 T cell receptor beta chains were all read from a single sample in a study of beta chain features in type 1 diabetes. The isolated RNA, all of it, was reverse transcribed, so expressed TCRB transcripts were what got sequenced. Only in-frame clones appear in the TCRdb table, and some are missing; sequencing was by immunoSEQ multiplex PCR. The data show about 290,000 clones, about 8% seen once. The sample was central memory CD4+ T cells from blood. Receptor source: a woman aged 18-29 years in good health.

This clone was observed a handful of times. This rearrangement joins TRBV5-1 to TRBJ1-1, with 8 bases matching TRBD1. CDR3 length equals 14 residues. The trim removed 3 bases at V and 4 bases at J, leaving 5 bases unmatched. The germline V gene has CDR1 SGHRS and CDR2 YFSETQ. CDR3 coding DNA: TGCGCCAGCAGCTGGACAGGGCAGGCCACTGAAGCTTTCTTT. Translation gives CASSWTGQATEAFF.

This clone turned up a few times. The chain links TRBV4-3 to TRBJ1-2; D may be TRBD1 (5 bases). This CDR3 is 16 amino acids long. V dropped 1 base and J dropped 5 bases, with 17 bases sitting between them. CDR1 is LGHNA and CDR2 is YSLEER in the germline V gene. CDR3 in amino acids: CASSQVVSRGRYGYTF. CDR3 DNA sequence: TGCGCCAGCAGCCAAGTAGTCAGCCGGGGCCGGTATGGCTACACCTTC.

V is TRBV7-3 and J is TRBJ2-2; 8 nucleotides agree with TRBD1. Germline V gene sequence: CDR1 SGHTA, CDR2 FQGTGA. The length of the CDR3 is 14 residues. V shed 2 bases, J shed 5 bases, and the junction held 1 base outside the gene matches. The CDR3 sequence is CASSLRTGTGELFF. The CDR3 DNA sequence: TGTGCCAGCAGCTTACGGACAGGGACCGGGGAGCTGTTTTTT.

This clone has only a few counts. V is TRBV7-6 and J is TRBJ1-6; possibly TRBD1 for D (6 bases). The CDR3 spans 15 residues. The germline V gene has CDR1 SGHVS and CDR2 FNYEAQ. Trimming took 5 bases from V and 8 from J, leaving 16 bases between them. CDR3 sequence (DNA): TGTGCCAGCAGCCCGAGCGGACAGTCAGATTCACCCCTCCACTTT. This codes for CASSPSGQSDSPLHF.

At least ten counts were recorded for this clone. The rearrangement links TRBV5-4 to TRBJ2-2, with 7 bases fitting TRBD1. With V trimmed by 3 bases and J by 8 bases, 1 base remained unmatched. This CDR3 is 12 amino acids long. Germline CDR1 is SGHNT and CDR2 is YYREEE (reference sequence). The CDR3 bases are TGTGCCAGCAGCTCGGACAGGGGGGAGCTGTTTTTT. This gives the protein CASSSDRGELFF.

The chain combines TRBV7-3 with TRBJ2-3, with 9 bases that match TRBD1. This CDR3 is built from 14 residues. With V trimmed by 5 bases and J by 6 bases, 6 bases remained unmatched. Germline V gene data show CDR1 as SGHTA and CDR2 as FQGTGA. The CDR3: CASSQDRGGDTQYF. DNA of the CDR3: TGTGCCAGCAGCCAGGACAGGGGTGGGGATACGCAGTATTTT.

Note on this clone: In the same sample, other DNA sequences code for this CDR3. The V and J genes are TRBV7-3 and TRBJ1-1; D possibly corresponds to TRBD1 (5 bases). Per the germline V gene, CDR1 is SGHTA and CDR2 is FQGTGA. The V gene lost 2 bases and the J gene lost 1 base, with 5 bases spanning the gap. The CDR3 loop spans 13 amino acids. The DNA of the CDR3 is TGTGCCAGCAGCTTACAGGGGAACACTGAAGCTTTCTTT. Protein sequence: CASSLQGNTEAFF.

This chain joins TRBV25-1 and TRBJ1-2, with a possible D match to TRBD1 (6 bases). The CDR3 extends over 16 amino acids. Germline CDR1 is MGHDK and CDR2 is SYGVNS. V lost 1 base and J 5 bases, leaving 17 bases between the germline ends. The CDR3 DNA sequence: TGTGCCAGCAGTGAATCCCAATTGGGGACACCGTATGGCTACACCTTC. Translating it yields CASSESQLGTPYGYTF.

This clone came up many times. This chain links TRBV7-2 with TRBJ2-7; 10 nucleotides match TRBD2. CDR3 length: 14 amino acids. The J segment lost 2 bases and the V segment lost 5 bases, leaving 3 bases of the junction unmatched. From germline, CDR1 is SGHTA and CDR2 FQGNSA. The CDR3 spells CASSRTSGTYEQYF. CDR3 nucleotides: TGTGCCAGCAGCCGGACTAGCGGCACCTACGAGCAGTACTTC.

This clone was found many times. The rearrangement joins TRBV7-9 to TRBJ1-4; D is perhaps TRBD1 (6 bases). Per germline, CDR1 SEHNR and CDR2 FQNEAQ (reference sequence). The CDR3 is 14 amino acids. Trimming took off 2 bases at V and 15 bases at J, with 19 bases between the two ends. CDR3 sequence: CASSLSVQGTRVFF. The CDR3 DNA sequence: TGTGCCAGCAGCTTATCGGTCCAGGGGACAAGGGTGTTTTTT.

This clone came up many times. Other DNA sequences in the sample encode the same CDR3. The chain links TRBV10-3 to TRBJ2-1; tentative D call: TRBD1 (6 bases). This CDR3 region has 14 residues. The V gene lost 4 bases and the J gene lost 1 base, with 8 bases spanning the gap. Per the germline V gene, CDR1 is ENHRY and CDR2 is SYGVKD. The DNA of the CDR3 is TGTGCCATCAGTGTACAGGGATCCTACAATGAGCAGTTCTTC. As protein: CAISVQGSYNEQFF.

The rearrangement joins TRBV7-2 to TRBJ1-5; D is unclear. The CDR3 is 13 amino acids. Trimming removed 2 bases from V and 4 bases from J, with 6 bases in between. From germline, CDR1 is SGHTA and CDR2 FQGNSA. CDR3 region: CASSLRPNQPQHF. The CDR3 DNA sequence: TGTGCCAGCAGCTTAAGGCCTAATCAGCCCCAGCATTTT.

The CDR3 DNA follows: TGCGCCAGCAGCCTCGGGGGACAGGGGATCTACGAGCAGTACGTC. Amino acid sequence: CASSLGGQGIYEQYV. This chain uses TRBV4-3 with TRBJ2-7; TRBD1 agrees at 10 bases. Trimming took 4 bases from V and 3 from J; bases not matched to a gene: 6. CDR3 length equals 15 residues. Germline V gene data show CDR1 as LGHNA and CDR2 as YSLEER.

This clone has only a few counts. This sample also contains other DNA sequences that code for the same CDR3. The chain employs TRBV7-3 and TRBJ1-1; no clear D gene. V dropped 3 bases and J dropped 0 bases, with 5 bases sitting between them. Germline V gene lookup returns CDR1 SGHTA and CDR2 FQGTGA. This CDR3 is 13 amino acids long. The CDR3: CASSFKMNTEAFF. The CDR3 DNA reads as TGTGCCAGCAGCTTTAAAATGAACACTGAAGCTTTCTTT.

This clone was detected ten times or more. The chain uses TRBV9 and TRBJ2-6, with a possible D match to TRBD1 (6 bases). There are 20 residues in the CDR3. Germline values: CDR1 SGDLS, CDR2 YYNGEE. Trimming removed 2 bases from V and 0 bases from J, with 21 bases in between. The CDR3 nucleotides are TGTGCCAGCAGCGTTGCTTCAGGACAGATGATAGACTCTGGGGCCAACGTCCTGACTTTC. This encodes CASSVASGQMIDSGANVLTF. Looking up the rest from reference TRBV9 and TRBJ2-6 gives the full variable domain: DSGVTQTPKHLITATGQRVTLRCSPRSGDLSVYWYQQSLDQGLQFLIQYYNGEERAKGNILERFSAQQFPDLHSELNLSSLELGDSALYFCASSVASGQMIDSGANVLTFGAGSRLTVL.

This clone showed up many times. The CDR3, as DNA: TGTGCCAGCAGTGAGTCGGGTCAGCCCCAGCATTTT. It specifies CASSESGQPQHF. This chain links TRBV2 with TRBJ1-5; D unclear. Germline V gene data show CDR1 as SNHLY and CDR2 as FYNNEI. The CDR3 is made up of 12 amino acids. V lost 3 bases and J 6 bases, leaving 6 bases between the germline ends.

The rearrangement links TRBV13 to TRBJ2-1; D is perhaps TRBD2 (5 bases). The CDR3 length is 13 residues. V was pared by 10 bases and J by 0 bases, with 10 bases between. CDR1 is PRHDT, CDR2 FYEKMQ, per germline (reference sequence). The CDR3 DNA follows: TGTGCCACCCGGACTGGCTCCTACAATGAGCAGTTCTTC. Translation: CATRTGSYNEQFF.

There are a few counts of this clone. The rearrangement uses TRBV11-2 and TRBJ2-5, with no clear D. V was shortened by 5 bases and J by 5 bases, with 6 bases between the two germline ends. Germline V gene lookup returns CDR1 SGHAT and CDR2 FQNNGV. The CDR3 has 11 amino acids. The CDR3 DNA is TGTGCCAGCAGCCGCTCTGAGACCCAGTACTTC. It yields the protein CASSRSETQYF. The complete variable domain, with remaining parts taken from reference TRBV11-2 and TRBJ2-5, reads EAGVAQSPRYKIIEKRQSVAFWCNPISGHATLYWYQQILGQGPKLLIQFQNNGVVDDSQLPKDRFSAERLKGVDSTLKIQPAKLEDSAVYLCASSRSETQYFGPGTRLLVL.

This clone was seen only a few times. The sample carries other DNA sequences with the same CDR3. This chain joins TRBV7-2 and TRBJ1-5; D remains ambiguous. Trimming shortened V by 1 base and J by 1 base, and 5 bases separated the two germline ends. Germline values: CDR1 SGHTA, CDR2 FQGNSA. The CDR3 has 14 amino acids. CDR3 coding DNA: TGTGCCAGCAGCTTAGGCCAGAGCAATCAGCCCCAGCATTTT. It translates to CASSLGQSNQPQHF.

The rearrangement links TRBV11-1 to TRBJ2-2, with D possibly TRBD1 on 5 matching bases. The germline V and J ends were trimmed by 5 bases and 5 bases, with 18 bases remaining between them. Germline V gives CDR1 SGHAT, CDR2 FQDESV (reference sequence). This CDR3 spans 16 amino acids. The CDR3 spells CASSPNGARKTGELFF. For the CDR3, the DNA is TGTGCCAGCAGCCCCAATGGGGCGAGGAAGACCGGGGAGCTGTTTTTT.